What follows are 12 T cell receptor beta chains derived from one specimen sequenced in a study of shared clonotypes between healthy human individuals. Some clones are missing from TCRdb's copy, which holds only in-frame ones; the method was immunoSEQ multiplex PCR. The data show roughly 530,000 clones, roughly 95% seen once. The sequencing sample was made of naive CD4+ T cells sorted from blood. Specified subset: CD45RA+ positively selected. The origin of the receptors is a woman in her 30s in good health.

V gene TRBV27 combines with J gene TRBJ2-1; no firm D call. With 5 bases removed from V and 5 bases from J, the gap between germline ends came to 16 bases. This CDR3 has 15 amino acids. Germline V gives CDR1 MNHEY, CDR2 SMNVEV (reference sequence). The CDR3: CASSPRRGSHNEQFF. The CDR3 nucleotides read TGTGCCAGCAGTCCGCGGCGTGGGTCCCACAATGAGCAGTTCTTC.

This sequence joins TRBV11-2 and TRBJ2-1; D is uncertain. Germline assignment: CDR1 SGHAT and CDR2 FQNNGV. V was shortened by 3 bases and J by 5 bases, with 11 bases between the two germline ends. This CDR3 spans 14 amino acids. The CDR3 here is CASSFLDTDNEQFF. The CDR3 DNA is TGTGCCAGCAGCTTTCTCGACACAGACAATGAGCAGTTCTTC.

The rearrangement joins TRBV28 to TRBJ2-1; D is undetermined. The ends were cut back, 2 bases at V and 0 bases at J, with 5 bases in the middle. The germline gives CDR1 MDHEN, CDR2 SYDVKM. The CDR3 is made up of 14 amino acids. The chain's CDR3 is CASSLVSSYNEQFF. CDR3 coding DNA: TGTGCCAGCAGTTTAGTGAGCTCCTACAATGAGCAGTTCTTC.

This clone appeared a single time. Here the CDR3 reads CASSLVVLASSKIKNTGELFF. The CDR3 DNA reads TGTGCCAGCAGCTTAGTCGTACTAGCGTCCAGTAAAATCAAAAACACCGGGGAGCTGTTTTTT. The rearrangement uses TRBV7-8 and TRBJ2-2; 7 bases line up with TRBD2. The ends lost 1 base at V and 2 bases at J; junction bases unmatched: 19. CDR1 and CDR2 from the germline V gene are SGHVS and FQNEAQ. This CDR3 is 21 amino acids long.

The CDR3 DNA reads as TGTGCCAGCAGTCCCTGGGACAGGGGAGGTCTGGGCACCGGGGAGCTGTTTTTT. This sequence encodes CASSPWDRGGLGTGELFF. The chain links TRBV27 to TRBJ2-2, with 10 bases fitting TRBD1. With V trimmed by 5 bases and J by 4 bases, 13 bases remained unmatched. Germline V gene sequence: CDR1 MNHEY, CDR2 SMNVEV (reference sequence). The CDR3 is made up of 18 amino acids.

The rearrangement joins TRBV5-1 to TRBJ1-1; 10 bases fit TRBD1. This CDR3 is built from 14 residues. Germline V CDR1 and CDR2: SGHRS, YFSETQ. The trim removed 2 bases at V and 6 bases at J, leaving 4 bases unmatched. CDR3: CASSFGTGVSEAFF. The CDR3 bases are TGCGCCAGCAGCTTTGGGACAGGGGTCTCTGAAGCTTTCTTT.

The rearrangement links TRBV6-1 to TRBJ1-5; 8 bases agree with TRBD1. Germline trimming cut 6 bases from V and 4 bases from J; bases unmatched to any gene: 8. The CDR3 runs 15 residues. The germline gives CDR1 MNHNS, CDR2 SASEGT. CDR3 sequence reads: CASRATDRGNQPQHF. CDR3 nucleotides: TGTGCCAGCAGGGCTACCGACAGGGGAAATCAGCCCCAGCATTTT.

J is TRBJ2-7 and V is TRBV10-1; D not resolved. V gave up 3 bases and J gave up 0 bases, with 15 bases separating them. Germline CDR1 and CDR2: WNHNN and SYGVQD (reference sequence). This CDR3 spans 16 amino acids. The CDR3 sequence: CASSDHTWSGSYEQYF. The CDR3 region has the DNA TGCGCCAGCAGTGATCACACTTGGTCGGGCTCCTACGAGCAGTACTTC.

This chain uses TRBV28 with TRBJ2-7, with D possibly matching TRBD1 (5 bases). Germline CDR1 is MDHEN and CDR2 is SYDVKM. V was pared by 7 bases and J by 4 bases, with 14 bases between. The CDR3 runs to 13 residues. The CDR3 reads CASTEPRVYEQYF. CDR3 bases: TGTGCCAGCACCGAACCCAGGGTGTACGAGCAGTACTTC.

This clone was found once. This chain links TRBV6-5 with TRBJ2-7; TRBD2 matches 7 bases. With V trimmed by 5 bases and J by 5 bases, 12 bases remained unmatched. Germline assignment: CDR1 MNHEY and CDR2 SVGAGI. CDR3 size: 15 residues. The CDR3 loop reads CASSIGGSRLNEQYF. In nucleotides, the CDR3 is TGTGCCAGCAGTATCGGGGGGAGCAGACTCAACGAGCAGTACTTC.

The J gene is TRBJ2-7, the V gene TRBV28, with D perhaps matching TRBD2 (6 bases). Between the trimmed V and J ends, which lost 1 base and 0 bases, there was a span of 10 bases. The CDR3 extends over 15 amino acids. Germline lookup yields CDR1 MDHEN and CDR2 SYDVKM. CDR3 sequence reads: CASSLSGESSYEQYF. The CDR3 DNA is TGTGCCAGCAGTTTATCGGGGGAGAGCTCCTACGAGCAGTACTTC.

The V and J genes are TRBV6-6 and TRBJ1-6; D unclear. The V end was cut by 2 bases, the J end by 5 bases, with 7 bases between. CDR3 length: 14 residues. Germline values: CDR1 MNHNY, CDR2 SVGAGI (reference sequence). The CDR3 reads CASSYGSHNSPLHF. CDR3 DNA: TGTGCCAGCAGTTACGGGTCCCATAATTCACCCCTCCACTTT.